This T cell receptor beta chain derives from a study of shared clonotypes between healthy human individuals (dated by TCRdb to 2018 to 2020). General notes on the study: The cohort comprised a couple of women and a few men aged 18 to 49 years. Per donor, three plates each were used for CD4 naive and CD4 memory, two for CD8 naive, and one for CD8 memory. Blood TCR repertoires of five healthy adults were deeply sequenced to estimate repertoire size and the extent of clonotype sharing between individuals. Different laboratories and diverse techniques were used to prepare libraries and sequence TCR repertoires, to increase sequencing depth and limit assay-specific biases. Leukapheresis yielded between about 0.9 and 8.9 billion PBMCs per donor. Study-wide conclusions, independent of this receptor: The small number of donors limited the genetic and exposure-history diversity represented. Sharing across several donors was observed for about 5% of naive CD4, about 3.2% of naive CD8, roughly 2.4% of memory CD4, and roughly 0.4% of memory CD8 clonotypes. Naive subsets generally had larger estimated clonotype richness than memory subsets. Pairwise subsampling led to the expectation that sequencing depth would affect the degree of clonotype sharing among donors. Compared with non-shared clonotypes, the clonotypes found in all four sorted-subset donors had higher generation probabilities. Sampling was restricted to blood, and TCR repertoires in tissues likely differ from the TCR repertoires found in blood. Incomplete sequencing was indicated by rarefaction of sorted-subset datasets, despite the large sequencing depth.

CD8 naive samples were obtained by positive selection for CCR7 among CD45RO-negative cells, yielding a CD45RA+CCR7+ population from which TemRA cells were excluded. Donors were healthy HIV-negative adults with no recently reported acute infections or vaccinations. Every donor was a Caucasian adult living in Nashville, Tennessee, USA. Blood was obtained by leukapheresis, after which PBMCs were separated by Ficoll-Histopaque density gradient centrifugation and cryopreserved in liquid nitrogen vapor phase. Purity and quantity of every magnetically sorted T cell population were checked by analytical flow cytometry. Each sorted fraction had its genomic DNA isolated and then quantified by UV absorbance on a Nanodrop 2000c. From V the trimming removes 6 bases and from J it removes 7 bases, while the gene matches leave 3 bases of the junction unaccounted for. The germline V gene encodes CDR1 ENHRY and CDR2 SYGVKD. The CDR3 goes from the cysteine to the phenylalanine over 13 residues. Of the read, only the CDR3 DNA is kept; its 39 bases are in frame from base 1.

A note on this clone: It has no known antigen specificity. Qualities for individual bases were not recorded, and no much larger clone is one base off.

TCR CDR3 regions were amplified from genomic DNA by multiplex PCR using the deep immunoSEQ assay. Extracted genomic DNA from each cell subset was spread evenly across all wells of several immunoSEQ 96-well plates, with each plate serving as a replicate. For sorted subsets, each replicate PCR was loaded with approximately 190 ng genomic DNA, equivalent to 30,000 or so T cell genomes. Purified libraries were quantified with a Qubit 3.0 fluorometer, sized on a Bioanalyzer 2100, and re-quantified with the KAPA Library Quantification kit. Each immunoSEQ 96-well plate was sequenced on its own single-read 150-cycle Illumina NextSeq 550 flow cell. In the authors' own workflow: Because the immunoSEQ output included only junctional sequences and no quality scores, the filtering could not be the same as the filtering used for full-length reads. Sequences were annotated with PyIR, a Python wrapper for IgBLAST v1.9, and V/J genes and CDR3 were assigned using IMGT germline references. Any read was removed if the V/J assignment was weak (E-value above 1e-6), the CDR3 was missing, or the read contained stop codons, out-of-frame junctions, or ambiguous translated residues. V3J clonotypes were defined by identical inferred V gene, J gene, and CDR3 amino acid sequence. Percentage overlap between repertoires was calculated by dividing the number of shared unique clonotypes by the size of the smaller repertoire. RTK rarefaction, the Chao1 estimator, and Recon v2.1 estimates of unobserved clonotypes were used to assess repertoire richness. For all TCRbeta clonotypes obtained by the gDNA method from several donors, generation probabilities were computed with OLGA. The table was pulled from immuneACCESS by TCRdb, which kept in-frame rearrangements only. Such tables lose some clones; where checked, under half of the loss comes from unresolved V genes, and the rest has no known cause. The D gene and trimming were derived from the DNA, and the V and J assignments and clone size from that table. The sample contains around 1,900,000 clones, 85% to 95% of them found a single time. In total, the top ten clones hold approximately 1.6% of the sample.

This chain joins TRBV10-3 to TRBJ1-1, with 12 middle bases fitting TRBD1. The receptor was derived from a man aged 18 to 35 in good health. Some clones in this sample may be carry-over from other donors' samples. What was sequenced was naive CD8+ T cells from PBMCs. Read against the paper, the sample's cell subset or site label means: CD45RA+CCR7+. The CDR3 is CAIRGDRGHEAFF. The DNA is TGTGCCATCAGAGGGGACAGGGGGCATGAAGCTTTCTTT.